Listed below are T cell receptor beta chains from one sample, sequenced in a study of blood T cell repertoires in COVID-19. Clones were read by immunoSEQ multiplex PCR, and TCRdb kept only the in-frame ones, dropping some. The profile shows 120,000 or so clones, about 86% of them singletons. Sequenced sample: peripheral blood. The receptors stem from a woman aged 50 to 60 with acute or convalescent COVID-19. Each CDR3 is given with its conserved first and last residue. The D gene is left open where the match is weak. Clone size is shown for a subset of rows, as once, few, many or a class of expanded clone.

clone_size	d_call	j_call	v_call	cdr3_aa	cdr3_nt
.	.	TRBJ1-2	TRBV21-1	CASSKMGRRYFRPYGYTF	TGTGCCAGCAGCAAAATGGGCCGACGGTACTTCCGGCCCTATGGCTACACCTTC
.	TRBD1	TRBJ2-7	TRBV27	CASRGTGTIEQYF	TGTGCCAGCAGGGGGACAGGGACTATCGAGCAGTACTTC
.	.	TRBJ2-3	TRBV7-9	CASSLAAGSTDTQYF	TGTGCCAGCAGCTTAGCGGCCGGGAGCACAGATACGCAGTATTTT
.	TRBD1	TRBJ1-6	TRBV30	CAWSAGQGTSPLHF	TGTGCCTGGAGTGCAGGACAGGGAACTTCACCCCTCCACTTT
.	.	TRBJ1-2	TRBV27	CASSWGVDYGYTF	TGTGCCAGCAGTTGGGGGGTAGACTATGGCTACACCTTC
.	TRBD1	TRBJ1-1	TRBV6-2/TRBV6-3	CASSYSDRGLFRTEAFF	TGTGCCAGCAGTTACTCCGACAGGGGGTTGTTTAGGACTGAAGCTTTCTTT
once	.	TRBJ1-1	TRBV19	CASSKRLIMNTEAFF	TGTGCCAGTAGCAAGAGGCTCATTATGAACACTGAAGCTTTCTTT
.	.	TRBJ2-7	TRBV30	CAWTRRGNEQYF	TGTGCCTGGACCCGAAGGGGAAACGAGCAGTACTTC
.	.	TRBJ1-3	TRBV11-2	CASSPLTGNSGNTIYF	TGTGCCAGCAGCCCTCTAACAGGGAACTCTGGAAACACCATATATTTT
.	TRBD1	TRBJ1-1	TRBV19	CASSAPGQGNTEAFF	TGTGCCAGTAGTGCGCCGGGACAGGGGAACACTGAAGCTTTCTTT
.	TRBD2	TRBJ2-3	TRBV4-3	CASSQGTRGTDTQYF	TGCGCCAGCAGCCAAGGGACTAGAGGGACAGATACGCAGTATTTT
.	TRBD2	TRBJ2-1	TRBV7-8	CASSLGLAGYNEQFF	TGTGCCAGCAGCTTAGGACTAGCGGGCTACAATGAGCAGTTCTTC
.	TRBD1	TRBJ2-5	TRBV5-4	CASSSVRGRLETQYF	TGTGCCAGCAGCTCGGTCAGGGGGCGCCTAGAGACCCAGTACTTC
.	TRBD1	TRBJ2-3	TRBV18	CASSRIRGQGDDQYF	TGTGCCAGCTCTCGAATAAGGGGACAGGGTGATGATCAGTATTTT
.	TRBD1	TRBJ1-2	TRBV19	CASRVDRDHGYTF	TGTGCCAGTAGGGTTGACAGGGACCATGGCTACACCTTC
.	TRBD1	TRBJ1-5	TRBV9	CASSVVDRGIRNQPQHF	TGTGCCAGCAGCGTAGTCGACAGGGGGATTCGCAATCAGCCCCAGCATTTT
once	.	TRBJ2-5	TRBV30	CAWGAETETQYF	TGTGCCTGGGGTGCGGAGACGGAGACCCAGTACTTC
.	.	TRBJ1-1	TRBV11-2	CASSVPRASGTEAFF	TGTGCCAGCAGCGTCCCCAGGGCATCGGGCACTGAAGCTTTCTTT
once	TRBD1	TRBJ1-4	TRBV19	CASRRTGGKEKLFF	TGTGCCAGTAGGCGGACAGGGGGAAAGGAAAAACTGTTTTTT
.	TRBD1	TRBJ1-1	TRBV6-6	CASSYWVTGIYTEAFF	TGTGCCAGCAGTTACTGGGTGACAGGGATATACACTGAAGCTTTCTTT
.	TRBD2	TRBJ2-3	TRBV7-9	CASSLGASGTIGADTQYF	TGTGCCAGCAGCTTAGGGGCTAGCGGGACCATAGGAGCAGATACGCAGTATTTT
once	TRBD1	TRBJ1-6	TRBV30	CAWSVLTGSDSPLHF	TGTGCCTGGAGTGTACTGACAGGGTCGGATTCACCCCTCCACTTT
.	TRBD1	TRBJ1-6	TRBV11-2	CASSLGPGGGNSPLHF	TGTGCCAGCAGCTTAGGGCCAGGGGGAGGTAATTCACCCCTCCACTTT
few	.	TRBJ2-6	TRBV5-1	CASSYYSGANVLTF	TGCGCCAGCTCCTATTATTCTGGGGCCAACGTCCTGACTTTC
.	.	TRBJ1-2	TRBV25-1	CASSEVKGYSGYTF	TGTGCCAGCAGTGAGGTGAAGGGGTATAGTGGCTACACCTTC
.	.	TRBJ2-3	TRBV19	CASNDRYGADTQYF	TGTGCCAGTAATGACAGGTATGGTGCAGATACGCAGTATTTT
.	.	TRBJ2-7	TRBV6-5	CASRSTRRGTYEQYF	TGTGCCAGCCGGTCAACCAGAAGAGGAACCTACGAGCAGTACTTC
.	.	TRBJ2-7	TRBV19	CASSMADSYEQYF	TGTGCCAGTAGTATGGCGGACAGCTACGAGCAGTACTTC
.	TRBD1	TRBJ2-7	TRBV19	CASSPGTVHEQYF	TGTGCCAGTAGCCCCGGGACAGTCCACGAGCAGTACTTC
.	.	TRBJ1-2	TRBV5-1	CASSPREGGLSYYGYTF	TGCGCCAGCAGTCCTCGAGAGGGAGGGCTGAGTTACTATGGCTACACCTTC
.	TRBD1	TRBJ2-7	TRBV5-5	CASSLEGQGAFEQYF	TGTGCCAGCAGCTTGGAGGGACAGGGGGCATTCGAGCAGTACTTC
.	.	TRBJ1-5	TRBV19	CASRQGTYSNQPQHF	TGTGCCAGTAGGCAGGGGACCTATAGCAATCAGCCCCAGCATTTT
.	.	TRBJ1-2	TRBV12-3/TRBV12-4	CASSLADIYGYTF	TGTGCCAGCAGTTTAGCCGACATCTATGGCTACACCTTC
.	TRBD1	TRBJ1-1	TRBV12-5	CASGWGQGVNTEAFF	TGTGCTAGTGGTTGGGGACAGGGGGTGAACACTGAAGCTTTCTTT
.	.	TRBJ2-7	TRBV10-3	CAISDPIALAYEQYF	TGTGCCATCAGTGATCCTATTGCCCTGGCCTACGAGCAGTACTTC
.	TRBD2	TRBJ2-2	TRBV11-2	CASRRLATGELFF	TGTGCCAGCAGACGACTAGCGACCGGGGAGCTGTTTTTT